Listed here are 9 T cell receptor beta chains from one sample, sequenced in a study of cytotoxic CD8 clonotypes in ibrutinib-treated CLL. Clones were sequenced by immunoSEQ multiplex PCR, and TCRdb holds only the in-frame ones, with some missing. The data hold about 130,000 clones, with about four fifths observed a single time. The material was PBMCs, obtained after 12 months of ibrutinib treatment. These receptors were taken from a human donor with chronic lymphocytic leukemia.

The chain joins TRBV19 to TRBJ1-1; D gene uncertain. V was shortened by 6 bases and J by 2 bases, with 10 bases between the two germline ends. The germline gives CDR1 LNHDA, CDR2 SQIVND (reference sequence). The CDR3 is made up of 13 amino acids. The CDR3 loop reads CASSSTVNTEAFF. The DNA for the CDR3 is TGTGCCAGTAGCTCTACAGTAAACACTGAAGCTTTCTTT.

This sequence joins TRBV6-5 and TRBJ2-1; 7 nucleotides align to TRBD1. Germline-derived CDR1 and CDR2 are MNHEY and SVGAGI. The CDR3 runs 12 residues. V shed 7 bases and J 9 bases; nucleotides not matched to a gene: 6. CDR3 bases: TGTGCCAGCATCGACAGGGTCGGTGAGCAGTTCTTC. This codes for CASIDRVGEQFF.

In this sample, this clone turned up once. The chain has TRBV27 and TRBJ1-5; D is possibly TRBD1 (6 bases). Germline values: CDR1 MNHEY, CDR2 SMNVEV (reference sequence). This CDR3 is 15 amino acids long. Trimming shortened V by 0 bases and J by 3 bases, and 9 bases separated the two germline ends. The CDR3 reads CASSLSGAFNQPQHF. DNA of the CDR3: TGTGCCAGCAGTTTATCGGGGGCCTTCAATCAGCCCCAGCATTTT.

The chain couples TRBV5-1 to TRBJ2-2, with 8 bases identical to TRBD2. Germline CDR1 and CDR2: SGHRS and YFSETQ. V was clipped by 4 bases and J by 3 bases; unmatched bases: 8. This CDR3 spans 16 amino acids. This CDR3 is CASSLSYGRDTGELFF. In DNA, the CDR3 is TGCGCCAGCAGCCTTTCCTACGGGAGGGACACCGGGGAGCTGTTTTTT.

This rearrangement joins TRBV7-3 to TRBJ2-3, with 12 positions matching TRBD2. Germline CDR1 is SGHTA and CDR2 is FQGTGA. The V gene end was trimmed by 5 bases and the J gene end by 3 bases; junction bases not matched to a gene: 6. The CDR3 totals 16 residues. The CDR3 reads CASSASSGRATDTQYF. DNA of the CDR3: TGTGCCAGCAGCGCCTCTAGCGGGAGGGCGACAGATACGCAGTATTTT.

This chain links TRBV5-1 with TRBJ2-7; TRBD2 is a possible D gene (6 bases). CDR3 length equals 15 residues. Looked up from germline, CDR1 is SGHRS and CDR2 is YFSETQ. Trimming stripped 4 bases from V and 0 bases from J, with 14 bases between. The CDR3, as DNA: TGCGCCAGCAGCGATTCGGGACTTTACTCCTACGAGCAGTACTTC. Its translation is CASSDSGLYSYEQYF. Combining the CDR3 with reference TRBV5-1 and TRBJ2-7 gives the whole variable domain KAGVTQTPRYLIKTRGQQVTLSCSPISGHRSVSWYQQTPGQGLQFLFEYFSETQRNKGNFPGRFSGRQFSNSRSEMNVSTLELGDSALYLCASSDSGLYSYEQYFGPGTRLTVT.

The chain recombines TRBV30 with TRBJ1-1, with 12 positions matching TRBD1. Germline V gene data show CDR1 as GTSNPN and CDR2 as SVGIG (reference sequence). The CDR3 consists of 14 residues. With V trimmed by 7 bases and J by 7 bases, 10 bases remained unmatched. CDR3 coding DNA: TGTGCCTCACGGAGGGACAGGGGGCCCGGTGAAGCTTTCTTT. It specifies CASRRDRGPGEAFF.

The chain joins TRBV5-4 to TRBJ2-3, with TRBD2 matching 8 bases. There are 16 residues in the CDR3. Germline V gives CDR1 SGHNT, CDR2 YYREEE (reference sequence). Losses at the gene ends were 5 bases for V and 1 base for J; bases not matched to a gene: 9. Here the CDR3 DNA reads TGTGCCAGCAGTACGGGACTAGTTATGGGCACAGATACGCAGTATTTT. Translation gives CASSTGLVMGTDTQYF. The full variable domain, with the rest looked up from reference TRBV5-4 and TRBJ2-3, is ETGVTQSPTHLIKTRGQQVTLRCSSQSGHNTVSWYQQALGQGPQFIFQYYREEENGRGNFPPRFSGLQFPNYSSELNVNALELDDSALYLCASSTGLVMGTDTQYFGPGTRLTVL.

Only a few counts were recorded for this clone. J is TRBJ1-2 and V is TRBV4-1; TRBD1 aligns across 8 bases. V gave up 0 bases and J gave up 5 bases; unmatched junction bases: 5. The CDR3 has 15 residues. The germline V gene has CDR1 MGHRA and CDR2 YSYEKL. The CDR3 region is CASSQDTDRGYGYTF. The CDR3 nucleotides are TGCGCCAGCAGCCAAGATACCGACAGGGGTTATGGCTACACCTTC.